This TCR beta chain was sequenced for a study of blood T cell repertoires in COVID-19. Germline V gives CDR1 MDHEN, CDR2 SYDVKM. V lost 6 bases, J lost 7 bases, and 10 bases stayed unmatched. The CDR3 sequence is 16 residues long. Original methodology: Reference gene primer amplification gave nucleated cell count estimates. TCRdb's copy holds only in-frame clones and misses some; the assay was immunoSEQ multiplex PCR. The V and J calls and the clone size are those of that table, but D and trimming were determined from the DNA. The data hold around 230,000 clones, with around four fifths observed a single time.

This TCR derives from a woman aged 45-65 years with acute or convalescent COVID-19. The sequencing input was peripheral blood. V is TRBV28 and J is TRBJ2-7; 15 bases map to TRBD2. Here the CDR3 reads CASSPFGLAGGLEQYF. In DNA form, the CDR3 reads TGTGCCAGCAGCCCCTTCGGACTAGCGGGAGGGCTTGAGCAGTACTTC.